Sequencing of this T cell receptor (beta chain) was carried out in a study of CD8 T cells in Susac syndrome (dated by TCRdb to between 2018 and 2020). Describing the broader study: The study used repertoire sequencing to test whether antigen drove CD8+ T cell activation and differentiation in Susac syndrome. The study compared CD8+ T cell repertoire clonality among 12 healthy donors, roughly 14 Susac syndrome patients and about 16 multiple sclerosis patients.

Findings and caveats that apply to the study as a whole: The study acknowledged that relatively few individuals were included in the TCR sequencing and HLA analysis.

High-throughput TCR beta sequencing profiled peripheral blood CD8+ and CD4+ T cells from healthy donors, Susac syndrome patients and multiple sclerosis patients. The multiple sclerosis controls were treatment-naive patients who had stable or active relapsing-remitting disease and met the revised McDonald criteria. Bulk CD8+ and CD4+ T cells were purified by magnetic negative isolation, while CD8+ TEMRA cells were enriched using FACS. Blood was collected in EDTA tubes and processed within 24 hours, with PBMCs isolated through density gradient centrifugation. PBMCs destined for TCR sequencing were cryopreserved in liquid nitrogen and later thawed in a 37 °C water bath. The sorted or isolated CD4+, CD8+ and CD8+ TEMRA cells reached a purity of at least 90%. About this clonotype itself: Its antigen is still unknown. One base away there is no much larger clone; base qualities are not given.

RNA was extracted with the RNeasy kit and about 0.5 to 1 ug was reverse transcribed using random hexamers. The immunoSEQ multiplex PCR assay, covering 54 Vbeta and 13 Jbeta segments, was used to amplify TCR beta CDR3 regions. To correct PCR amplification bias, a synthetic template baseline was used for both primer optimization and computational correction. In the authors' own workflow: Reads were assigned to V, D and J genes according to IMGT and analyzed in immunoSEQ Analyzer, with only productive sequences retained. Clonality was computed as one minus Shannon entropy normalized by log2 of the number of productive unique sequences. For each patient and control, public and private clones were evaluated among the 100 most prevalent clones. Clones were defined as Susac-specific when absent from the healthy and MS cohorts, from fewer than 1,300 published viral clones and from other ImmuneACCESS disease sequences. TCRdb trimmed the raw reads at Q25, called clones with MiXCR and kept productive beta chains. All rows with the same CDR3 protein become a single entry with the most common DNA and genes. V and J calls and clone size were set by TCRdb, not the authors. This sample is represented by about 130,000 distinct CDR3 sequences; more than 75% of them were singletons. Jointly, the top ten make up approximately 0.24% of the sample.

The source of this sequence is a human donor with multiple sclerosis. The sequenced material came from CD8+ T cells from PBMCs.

The CDR3 reads as follows: CASTGTPNQPQHF. The nucleotide sequence is given as TGTGCCAGCACTGGGACTCCAAACCAGCCCCAGCATTTT. This chain is built from TRBV2 and TRBJ1-5; D gene: possibly TRBD1, on 5 matching bases. The V end loses 7 bases and the J end loses 7 bases, and a stretch of 14 bases separates them. Looking up the germline V gene yields CDR1 SNHLY and CDR2 FYNNEI. The CDR3 covers 13 residues, taking in both the cysteine and the phenylalanine. The read is trimmed to its CDR3 DNA, 39 bases read in frame from base 1.